The source of this T cell receptor (beta chain) is a study of T cell responses to AZD1222 COVID-19 vaccine. Measured with immunoSEQ multiplex PCR; TCRdb has only the in-frame clones, and not every one. Here the sample spans some 74,000 clones, around 82% being singletons. The germline V gene has CDR1 SGHNT and CDR2 YYREEE (reference sequence). The CDR3 consists of 16 residues. V was clipped by 0 bases and J by 2 bases; unmatched bases: 3. The rearrangement links TRBV5-4 to TRBJ1-3; TRBD1 matches at 9 bases. The source of this sequence is an adult in good health. This sample comprised peripheral blood, obtained on day 0 of AZD1222 vaccination. CDR3 DNA sequence: TGTGCCAGCAGCTTGGACAGGGGGCTCGCTGGAAACACCATATATTTT. Its protein is CASSLDRGLAGNTIYF.